This is a list of T cell receptor beta chains from one sample in a study of CD8+CD57+ T cells in acquired aplastic anemia. TCRdb called the reads again in MiXCR, with one record for every CDR3 protein. The data hold a few hundred thousand distinct CDR3 sequences, with 65% to 80% observed a single time. Sequencing was carried out using sorted CD4+, CD8+, or CD8+CD57+ T cells (not recorded which) from PBMCs. Receptors originate from a human donor in good health, serving as a control. CDR3s include the opening cysteine and the closing phenylalanine or tryptophan. D genes are given only for firm matches. Clone size is stated in some rows and not others, as once, few, many or a class when expanded.

V gene,clone size,J gene,D gene,CDR3 DNA,CDR3 protein
TRBV5-5,NA,TRBJ2-7,TRBD2,TGTGCCAGCAGCAAGCGGGGGCAAATCCTCTACGAGCAGTACTTC,CASSKRGQILYEQYF
TRBV20-1,many,TRBJ2-5,TRBD1,TGCAGTGCTAGCCCGGGACAGGGGTTAGAGACCCAGTACTTC,CSASPGQGLETQYF
TRBV19,few,TRBJ2-3,NA,TGTGCCAGTAGTCTCCGGGACACCGCCACAGATACGCAGTATTTT,CASSLRDTATDTQYF
TRBV7-2,NA,TRBJ2-7,TRBD2,TGTGCCAGCAGCCGGACTAGCGGGGGGGCCTACGAGCAGTACTTC,CASSRTSGGAYEQYF
TRBV20-1,many,TRBJ2-1,NA,TGCAGTGCCCTCCCCGCCGCGGTGGGGTTGGATGAGCAGTTCTTC,CSALPAAVGLDEQFF
TRBV19,few,TRBJ2-2,NA,TGTGCCACTCTTGGGACCGGGGAGCTGTTTTTT,CATLGTGELFF
TRBV7-8,NA,TRBJ2-3,NA,TGTGCCAGCAGCCCCAAAGAGGGCATAGGAGATACGCAGTATTTT,CASSPKEGIGDTQYF
TRBV7-3,NA,TRBJ2-3,NA,TGTGCCAGCAGCTTACCCTGGGGAGGCACAGATACGCAGTATTTT,CASSLPWGGTDTQYF
TRBV12-3/TRBV12-4,NA,TRBJ1-1,NA,TGTGCCAGCGGGGAGGTAATGAACACTGAAGCTTTCTTT,CASGEVMNTEAFF
TRBV7-3,many,TRBJ1-2,TRBD1,TGTGCCAGCAGCTTGCCCGGGACAGGGCATGGCTACACCTTC,CASSLPGTGHGYTF
TRBV9,many,TRBJ1-6,NA,TGTGCCAGCAGCGTAGAGGGCAGGGACTCACCCCTCCACTTT,CASSVEGRDSPLHF
TRBV7-2,NA,TRBJ2-3,TRBD1,TGTGCCAGCAGCCGTCCCGGGACAGGGGTACGAGCAGTATTT,CASSRPGTGVRAVF
TRBV11-2,NA,TRBJ1-2,NA,TGTGCCAGCAGCTTAGGGGGGCAGCTTAACCCCTATGGCTACACCTTC,CASSLGGQLNPYGYTF
TRBV12-3/TRBV12-4,many,TRBJ1-6,TRBD1,TGTGCCAGCAGTTTCAGGGGGAGCTCCTATAATTTACCCCTCCACTTT,CASSFRGSSYNLPLHF
TRBV19,NA,TRBJ2-3,NA,TGTGCCAGTAGTATGCTTCTGGACAATACGCAGTATTTT,CASSMLLDNTQYF
TRBV7-3,once,TRBJ1-3,NA,TGTGCCAGCAGCTCTGACCTGGGGAACACCATATATTTT,CASSSDLGNTIYF
TRBV29-1,many,TRBJ2-5,TRBD2,TGCAGCGTTGCGACTAGCGGGGGGTACCAAGAGACCCAGTACTTC,CSVATSGGYQETQYF
TRBV7-9,NA,TRBJ1-5,NA,TGCGCCAGTAGCCAAGATCACAGTAATCAGCCCCAGCATTTT,CASSQDHSNQPQHF
TRBV12-3/TRBV12-4,NA,TRBJ2-5,TRBD1,TGTGCCAGCAGGCCTGCGAGGACAGGCTGGGAGAGCCAGTACTTC,CASRPARTGWESQYF
TRBV9,once,TRBJ1-5,NA,TGTGCCAGCAGCATCCCCCCCGGCACCAACAATCAGCCCCAGCATTTT,CASSIPPGTNNQPQHF
TRBV12-3/TRBV12-4,many,TRBJ2-3,TRBD2,TGTGCCAGCACCTTGCGGGGGACAGATACGCAGTATTTT,CASTLRGTDTQYF
TRBV20-1,NA,TRBJ2-7,NA,TGCAGTCTCGGGGGTGAGCAGTACTTC,CSLGGEQYF
TRBV14,few,TRBJ1-4,NA,TGTGCCAGCAGTTGCGGGGACCTGTTTTTT,CASSCGDLFF
TRBV7-9,NA,TRBJ2-7,TRBD1,TGCGCCAGCAGCTTAGCGGTCACAGGGGGGGAGCAGTACTTC,CASSLAVTGGEQYF
TRBV7-3,few,TRBJ1-1,NA,TGTGCCAGCAGCTGGAACACTGAAGCTTTCTTT,CASSWNTEAFF
TRBV9,once,TRBJ2-3,TRBD2,TGTGCCAGCAGCGCCCTGACTAGCGGGGATACGCAGTATTTT,CASSALTSGDTQYF
TRBV7-3,NA,TRBJ1-1,NA,TGTGCCAGCAGCTTGATGCAGGGGAACACTGAAGCTTTCTTT,CASSLMQGNTEAFF
TRBV7-2,many,TRBJ2-3,NA,TGTGCCAGCAGCTTAGAGTACACAGATACGCAGTATTTT,CASSLEYTDTQYF
TRBV20-1,many,TRBJ2-7,TRBD2,TGCAGTGCTAGGGGATCCGGGCTAGCGGGGGGAATCTACGAGCAGTACTTC,CSARGSGLAGGIYEQYF
TRBV6-2/TRBV6-3,many,TRBJ2-5,TRBD1,TGTGCCAGCAGTCGGACAGGGCGAGAGACCCAGTACTTC,CASSRTGRETQYF
TRBV7-6,few,TRBJ2-7,TRBD1,TGTGCCAGCAGCTCGGGACAGGGGGCAACGAGCTACGAGCAGTACTTC,CASSSGQGATSYEQYF
TRBV2,NA,TRBJ1-5,NA,TGTGCCAGCAGTGAACGGGGGGTCGGCAATCAGCCCCAGCATTTT,CASSERGVGNQPQHF
TRBV9,many,TRBJ1-1,NA,TGTGCCAGCAGCGTAGCGCAAGGGACTGAAGCTTTCTTT,CASSVAQGTEAFF
TRBV29-1,few,TRBJ1-1,TRBD1,TGCAGCGGGCAGGGGGCCACTGAAGCTTTCTTT,CSGQGATEAFF
TRBV2,NA,TRBJ1-2,NA,TGTGCCAGCAGGCACTACGAGACAGACGACTATGGCTACACCTTC,CASRHYETDDYGYTF
TRBV20-1,many,TRBJ1-5,TRBD1,TGCAGTGCTAGGAGGATTCCGGGACAGGGAAATCAGCCCCAGCATTTT,CSARRIPGQGNQPQHF
TRBV12-3/TRBV12-4,NA,TRBJ2-7,TRBD1,TGTGCCAGCAGACGCGGGACAGGTCAGGAGCAGTACTTC,CASRRGTGQEQYF
TRBV12-3/TRBV12-4,NA,TRBJ2-3,NA,TGTGCCAGCAGTCCGGTCGACGGGAGCACAGATACGCAGTATTTT,CASSPVDGSTDTQYF
TRBV12-3/TRBV12-4,once,TRBJ2-3,NA,TGTGCCAGCAGTTTGTTACCGGAAACAGATACGCAGTATTTT,CASSLLPETDTQYF
TRBV9,many,TRBJ2-7,NA,TGTGCCAGCAGCGTATCGGGGCAGGCAGAATACGAGCAGTACTTC,CASSVSGQAEYEQYF
TRBV9,NA,TRBJ1-1,NA,TGCGCCAGCAGCTCCGCACGGGGGCGGGTGGGCACTGAAGCTTTCTTT,CASSSARGRVGTEAFF
TRBV6-5,few,TRBJ2-3,TRBD2,TGTGCCAGCAGCCCCGGGGGCGTTCGGGGGGGAACAGATACGCAGTATTTT,CASSPGGVRGGTDTQYF
TRBV7-2,many,TRBJ1-3,TRBD1,TGTGCCAGCAGCCTCAGGGGGGAAGGAAACACCATATATTTT,CASSLRGEGNTIYF
TRBV5-1,NA,TRBJ2-3,NA,TGCGCCAGCAGCCTCGACGGGCAAGGGAGTACGCAGTATTTT,CASSLDGQGSTQYF
TRBV2,NA,TRBJ1-3,NA,TGTGCCAGCAGCCAAACCGAGAGCTACTTTGGACCCACCATATATTTT,CASSQTESYFGPTIYF
TRBV5-1,NA,TRBJ2-5,TRBD2,TGTGCCAGCAGCTTACTAGCGGGAGGCGAGACCCAGTACTTC,CASSLLAGGETQYF
TRBV7-6,NA,TRBJ2-1,NA,TGTGCCAGCAGCGGGGTTAGCTCCTACAATGAGCAGTTCTTC,CASSGVSSYNEQFF
TRBV7-2,NA,TRBJ1-6,NA,TGTGCCAGCAGCTTAGTTGGCCGCCCGGGGTTGGCCGAGCACTTT,CASSLVGRPGLAEHF
TRBV20-1,NA,TRBJ1-5,NA,TGCAGTGCTAGGACCCCTAATCAGCCCCAGCATTTT,CSARTPNQPQHF
TRBV7-2,NA,TRBJ1-1,NA,TGTGCCAGCAGCTCAGCGGACTTTACGTATATAGAAGCCTTCTTT,CASSSADFTYIEAFF
TRBV20-1,NA,TRBJ2-7,NA,TGCAGCGCCCGGGCTTACAATGAGCAGTACTTC,CSARAYNEQYF
TRBV6-2/TRBV6-3,many,TRBJ2-3,NA,TGTGCCAGCAGTTACGGCCTAGCTGCAGATACGCAGTATTTT,CASSYGLAADTQYF